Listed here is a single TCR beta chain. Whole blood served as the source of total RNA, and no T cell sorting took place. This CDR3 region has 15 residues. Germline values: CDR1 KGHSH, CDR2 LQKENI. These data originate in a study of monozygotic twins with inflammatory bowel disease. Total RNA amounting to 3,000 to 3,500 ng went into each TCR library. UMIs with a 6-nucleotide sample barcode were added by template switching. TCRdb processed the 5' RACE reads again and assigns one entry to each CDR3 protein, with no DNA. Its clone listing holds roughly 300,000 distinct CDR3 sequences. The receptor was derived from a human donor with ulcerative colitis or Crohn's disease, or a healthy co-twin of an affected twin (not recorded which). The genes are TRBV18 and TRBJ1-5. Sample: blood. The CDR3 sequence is CASSPRDMSNQPQHF.